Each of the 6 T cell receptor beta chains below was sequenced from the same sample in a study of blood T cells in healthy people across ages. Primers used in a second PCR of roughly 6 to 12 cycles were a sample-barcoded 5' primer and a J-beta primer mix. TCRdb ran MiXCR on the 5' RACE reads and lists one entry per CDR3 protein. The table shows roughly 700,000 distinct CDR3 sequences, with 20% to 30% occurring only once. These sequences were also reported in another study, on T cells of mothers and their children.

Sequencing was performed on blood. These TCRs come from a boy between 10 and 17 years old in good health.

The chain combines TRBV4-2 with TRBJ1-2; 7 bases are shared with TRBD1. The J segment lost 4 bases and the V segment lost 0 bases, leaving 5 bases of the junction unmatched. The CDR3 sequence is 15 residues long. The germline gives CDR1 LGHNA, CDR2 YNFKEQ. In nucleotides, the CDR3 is TGTGCCAGCAGCCAAGAGGTTACAGGGGTCTATGGCTACACCTTC. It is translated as CASSQEVTGVYGYTF.

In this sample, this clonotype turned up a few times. The CDR3 DNA is TGTGCCAGCAGCCCCCGGGGTCTCTGGGCCAACGTCCTGACTTTC. Residues: CASSPRGLWANVLTF. The chain links TRBV28 to TRBJ2-6; TRBD2 might be the D (5 bases). Trimming removed 6 bases from V and 5 bases from J, with 14 bases in between. CDR1 and CDR2 from the germline V gene are MDHEN and SYDVKM. The CDR3 contains 15 residues.

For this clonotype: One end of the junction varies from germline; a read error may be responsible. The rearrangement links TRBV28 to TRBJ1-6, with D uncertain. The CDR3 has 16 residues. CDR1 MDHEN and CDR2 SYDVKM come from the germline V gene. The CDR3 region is CASSFESGVWNSPPHF. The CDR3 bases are TGTGCCAGCAGTTTTGAATCCGGGGTTTGGAATTCACCCCCCCACTTT. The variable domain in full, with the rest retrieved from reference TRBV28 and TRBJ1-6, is DVKVTQSSRYLVKRTGEKVFLECVQDMDHENMFWYRQDPGLGLRLIYFSYDVKMKEKGDIPEGYSVSREKKERFSLILESASTNQTSMYLCASSFESGVWNSPPHFGNGTRLTVT.

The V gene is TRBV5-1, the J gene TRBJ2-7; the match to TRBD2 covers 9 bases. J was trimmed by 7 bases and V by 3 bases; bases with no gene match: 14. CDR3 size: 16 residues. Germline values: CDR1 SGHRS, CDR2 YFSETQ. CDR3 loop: CASSWWAGSGSYEQYF. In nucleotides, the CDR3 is TGCGCCAGCAGCTGGTGGGCGGGTAGCGGGAGTTATGAGCAGTACTTC.

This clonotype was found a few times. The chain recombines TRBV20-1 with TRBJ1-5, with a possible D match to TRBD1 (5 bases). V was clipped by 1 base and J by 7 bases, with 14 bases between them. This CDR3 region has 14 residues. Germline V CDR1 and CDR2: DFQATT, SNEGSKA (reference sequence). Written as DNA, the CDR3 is TGCAGTGCTAGAGCGGCAGGGAGTGGGCAGCCCCAGCATTTT. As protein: CSARAAGSGQPQHF.

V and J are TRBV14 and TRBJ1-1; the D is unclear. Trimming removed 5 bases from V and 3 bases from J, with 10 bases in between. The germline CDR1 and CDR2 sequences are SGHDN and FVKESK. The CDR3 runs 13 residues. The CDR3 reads CASSSRLDTEAFF. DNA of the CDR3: TGTGCCAGCAGCTCTAGACTTGACACTGAAGCTTTCTTT. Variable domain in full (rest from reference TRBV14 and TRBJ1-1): EAGVTQFPSHSVIEKGQTVTLRCDPISGHDNLYWYRRVMGKEIKFLLHFVKESKQDESGMPNNRFLAERTGGTYSTLKVQPAELEDSGVYFCASSSRLDTEAFFGQGTRLTVV.